The T cell receptor beta chain under discussion was sequenced for a study of T cell responses to AZD1222 COVID-19 vaccine. The CDR3 has 12 amino acids. The V gene lost 2 bases and the J gene lost 8 bases, with 7 bases spanning the gap. Generated by immunoSEQ multiplex PCR, the TCRdb table keeps only in-frame clones and is missing some. The profile shows some 170,000 clones, about 91% of them singletons. The rearrangement uses TRBV12-3 or TRBV12-4 and TRBJ1-5; the D is unclear. This TCR was recovered from an adult who received the AZD1222 COVID-19 vaccine. The material was peripheral blood, obtained 28 days after the second AZD1222 dose. In DNA, the CDR3 is TGTGCCAGCAGTTTAATCGGGAAGCCCCAGCATTTT. Translated: CASSLIGKPQHF.